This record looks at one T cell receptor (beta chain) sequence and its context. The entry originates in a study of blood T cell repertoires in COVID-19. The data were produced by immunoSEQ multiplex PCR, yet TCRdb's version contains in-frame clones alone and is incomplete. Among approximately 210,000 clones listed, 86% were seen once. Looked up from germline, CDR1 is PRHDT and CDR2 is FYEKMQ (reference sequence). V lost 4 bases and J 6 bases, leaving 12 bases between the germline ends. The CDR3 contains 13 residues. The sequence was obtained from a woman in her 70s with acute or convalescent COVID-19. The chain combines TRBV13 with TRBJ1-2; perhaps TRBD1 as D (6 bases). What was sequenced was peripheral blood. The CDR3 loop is CASSSYSGDGYTF. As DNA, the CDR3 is TGTGCCAGCAGCTCCTATTCAGGGGATGGCTACACCTTC.